The 20 T cell receptor beta chains below were found in one sample sequenced in a study of blood T cell repertoires in COVID-19. Using immunoSEQ multiplex PCR, the repertoire was profiled, and TCRdb retains in-frame clones only, with some absent. The profile shows about 69,000 clones, roughly nine tenths of them singletons. Sequencing was performed on peripheral blood. The receptors here all came from a woman in her fifties or sixties with active COVID-19.

This clone was counted a single time. The chain joins TRBV2 to TRBJ1-2, with 8 bases lining up with TRBD1. The V segment lost 6 bases and the J segment 4 bases; nucleotides outside the gene matches: 7. Germline lookup yields CDR1 SNHLY and CDR2 FYNNEI. CDR3 size: 14 residues. The CDR3 sequence is CASRGTGSPYGYTF. Here the CDR3 DNA reads TGTGCCAGCAGGGGGACAGGAAGCCCCTATGGCTACACCTTC.

There are a few counts of this clone. The CDR3, as DNA: TGCGCCAGCAGCGCCCCCACCGAGGATGTCTCTGGAAACACCATATATTTT. Its protein product is CASSAPTEDVSGNTIYF. The J gene is TRBJ1-3, the V gene TRBV5-1; D call uncertain. Trimming removed 4 bases from V and 0 bases from J, with 17 bases in between. The CDR3 runs to 17 residues. Germline lookup yields CDR1 SGHRS and CDR2 YFSETQ.

The chain is built from TRBV19 and TRBJ2-7; weak D call: TRBD2 (6 bases). The germline V gene has CDR1 LNHDA and CDR2 SQIVND (reference sequence). V was clipped by 4 bases and J by 2 bases, with 12 bases between them. This CDR3 comprises 14 residues. As DNA, the CDR3 is TGTGCCAGTAGTAGGACGGGAGTGACCTACGAGCAGTACTTC. It yields the protein CASSRTGVTYEQYF.

The chain uses TRBV3-1 (or the pseudogene TRBV3-2) and TRBJ1-2, with D possibly TRBD1 on 5 matching bases. CDR1 and CDR2 (germline): LGHDT, YNNKEL (reference sequence). The length of the CDR3 is 15 residues. V was trimmed by 5 bases and J by 4 bases, leaving 17 bases between them. The CDR3 here is CASSEIAQGSYGYTF. CDR3 DNA sequence: TGTGCCAGCAGCGAGATTGCGCAGGGAAGCTATGGCTACACCTTC.

The CDR3 bases are TGTGCCAGCAGGCCCCAAACGGGGGGCCGCCCAGCTGGGGCCAACGTCCTGACTTTC. This translates into CASRPQTGGRPAGANVLTF. J is TRBJ2-6 and V is TRBV28; D may be TRBD2 (7 bases). V was clipped by 6 bases and J by 2 bases, with 23 bases between them. The CDR3 is 19 amino acids. Germline V CDR1 and CDR2: MDHEN, SYDVKM.

This chain joins TRBV7-9 and TRBJ2-2, with 9 bases aligning to TRBD1. Germline CDR1 is SEHNR and CDR2 is FQNEAQ (reference sequence). CDR3 length equals 14 residues. The trim removed 6 bases at V and 3 bases at J, leaving 2 bases unmatched. CDR3 DNA sequence: TGTGCCAGCAGACGACAGGGGGACACCGGGGAGCTGTTTTTT. This encodes CASRRQGDTGELFF. The full variable domain, completed using reference TRBV7-9 and TRBJ2-2, is DTGVSQNPRHKITKRGQNVTFRCDPISEHNRLYWYRQTLGQGPEFLTYFQNEAQLEKSRLLSDRFSAERPKGSFSTLEIQRTEQGDSAMYLCASRRQGDTGELFFGEGSRLTVL.

The chain joins TRBV19 to TRBJ2-5; a weak D match, TRBD2 (7 bases). Trimming shortened V by 5 bases and J by 7 bases, and 17 bases separated the two germline ends. This CDR3 is built from 14 residues. Germline loops: CDR1 LNHDA, CDR2 SQIVND (reference sequence). The CDR3 region is CASSGGAPGRTQYF. CDR3 bases: TGTGCCAGTAGTGGGGGGGCCCCGGGCAGGACCCAGTACTTC.

This clone was counted once. The CDR3 nucleotides read TGTGCCAGCAGCGGACAGAACGAGCAGTACTTC. As protein: CASSGQNEQYF. This rearrangement joins TRBV2 to TRBJ2-7; the D gene is possibly TRBD1 (6 bases). The CDR3 spans 11 residues. The germline V gene has CDR1 SNHLY and CDR2 FYNNEI. The V end lost 6 bases, the J end lost 5 bases, and 8 bases lay between the germline ends.

This clone appeared once. The rearrangement links TRBV6-5 to TRBJ2-2; D is unresolved. V gave up 5 bases and J gave up 0 bases, with 10 bases separating them. Germline lookup yields CDR1 MNHEY and CDR2 SVGAGI. CDR3 length equals 15 residues. CDR3 sequence reads: CASSQYAANTGELFF. CDR3 nucleotide sequence: TGTGCCAGCAGTCAGTACGCGGCGAACACCGGGGAGCTGTTTTTT.

The rearrangement uses TRBV19 and TRBJ1-3; D is ambiguous. The V end was cut by 5 bases, the J end by 0 bases, with 11 bases between. This CDR3 contains 15 residues. Germline lookup yields CDR1 LNHDA and CDR2 SQIVND (reference sequence). In DNA form, the CDR3 reads TGTGCCAGTAGTCCCCGGGAATACTCTGGAAACACCATATATTTT. It encodes CASSPREYSGNTIYF.

V usage is TRBV19 and J usage is TRBJ2-3, with 9 bases identical to TRBD2. With V trimmed by 5 bases and J by 3 bases, 6 bases remained unmatched. There are 15 residues in the CDR3. Germline V lookup: CDR1 LNHDA, CDR2 SQIVND (reference sequence). The CDR3 nucleotides are TGTGCCAGTAGTGATAGCGGGAGTTTGACAGATACGCAGTATTTT. It yields the protein CASSDSGSLTDTQYF.

The chain combines TRBV5-1 with TRBJ1-6, with 7 bases matching TRBD1. This CDR3 region has 15 residues. The V gene's germline CDR1 is SGHRS and CDR2 YFSETQ. V was pared by 3 bases and J by 5 bases, with 5 bases of the junction left unmatched. The CDR3 DNA follows: TGCGCCAGCAGCTCCGGACAGGCGAATAATTCACCCCTCCACTTT. It codes for CASSSGQANNSPLHF.

V gene TRBV18 combines with J gene TRBJ1-1; unclear D gene. CDR3 length: 15 residues. V was clipped by 3 bases and J by 5 bases, with 16 bases between them. The germline V gene encodes CDR1 KGHSH and CDR2 LQKENI. CDR3 loop: CASSPFGRVETEAFF. In DNA, the CDR3 is TGTGCCAGCTCACCTTTCGGGAGAGTGGAGACTGAAGCTTTCTTT.

The chain combines TRBV6-5 with TRBJ2-1, with 13 nucleotides matching TRBD2. CDR3 length equals 16 residues. Trimming took 2 bases from V and 5 from J; bases not matched to a gene: 3. The germline V gene has CDR1 MNHEY and CDR2 SVGAGI. The CDR3 protein is CASSYLGLAGNNEQFF. CDR3 bases: TGTGCCAGCAGTTACCTGGGACTAGCGGGAAACAATGAGCAGTTCTTC.

CDR3 amino acids: CAIKSVQGVTDTQYF. In DNA form, the CDR3 reads TGTGCCATCAAGTCCGTGCAGGGGGTCACAGATACGCAGTATTTT. The gene calls are TRBV10-3 and TRBJ2-3, with 7 nucleotides matching TRBD1. The CDR3 is 15 residues long. The V gene's germline CDR1 is ENHRY and CDR2 SYGVKD. V gave up 7 bases and J gave up 2 bases; unmatched junction bases: 9.

The CDR3 region has the DNA TGCGCCAGCAGCTTGGCCGGAGGACAGGGAATCTCCGGGGCTTTCTTT. This translates into CASSLAGGQGISGAFF. This sequence joins TRBV5-1 and TRBJ1-1, with 8 bases aligning to TRBD1. The germline gives CDR1 SGHRS, CDR2 YFSETQ. There are 16 residues in the CDR3. V was pared by 0 bases and J by 11 bases, with 15 bases of the junction left unmatched.

The chain combines TRBV6-5 with TRBJ1-4; 9 bases align to TRBD1. CDR3 length: 13 residues. V shed 7 bases, J shed 14 bases, and the junction held 11 bases outside the gene matches. Germline assignment: CDR1 MNHEY and CDR2 SVGAGI. CDR3 loop: CASTKGQGLKLFF. In nucleotides, the CDR3 is TGTGCCAGCACCAAGGGACAGGGTCTTAAGCTGTTTTTT.

This chain uses TRBV5-1 with TRBJ1-2, with no clear D. Trimming shortened V by 4 bases and J by 1 base, and 11 bases separated the two germline ends. The CDR3 is 14 residues long. Germline V gene lookup returns CDR1 SGHRS and CDR2 YFSETQ. The CDR3 loop is CASSPTDYNYGYTF. The CDR3 DNA is TGCGCCAGCAGCCCGACCGACTATAACTATGGCTACACCTTC.

This clone was observed once. The rearrangement joins TRBV7-9 to TRBJ2-7, with 7 bases lining up with TRBD2. Germline V gene sequence: CDR1 SEHNR, CDR2 FQNEAQ (reference sequence). The CDR3 has 14 amino acids. Germline trimming cut 8 bases from V and 0 bases from J; bases unmatched to any gene: 7. The CDR3 reads CASLSLADSYEQYF. The CDR3 region has the DNA TGTGCCAGCCTGAGTCTAGCGGACTCCTACGAGCAGTACTTC.

The rearrangement links TRBV29-1 to TRBJ2-7, with TRBD2 identical over 8 bases. The CDR3 runs 13 residues. Germline V gives CDR1 SQVTM, CDR2 ANQGSEA. Unmatched junction bases numbered 5, after V lost 7 bases and J lost 0 bases. Here the CDR3 reads CSASAGASYEQYF. The CDR3 DNA reads as TGCAGCGCATCAGCGGGGGCCTCCTACGAGCAGTACTTC.